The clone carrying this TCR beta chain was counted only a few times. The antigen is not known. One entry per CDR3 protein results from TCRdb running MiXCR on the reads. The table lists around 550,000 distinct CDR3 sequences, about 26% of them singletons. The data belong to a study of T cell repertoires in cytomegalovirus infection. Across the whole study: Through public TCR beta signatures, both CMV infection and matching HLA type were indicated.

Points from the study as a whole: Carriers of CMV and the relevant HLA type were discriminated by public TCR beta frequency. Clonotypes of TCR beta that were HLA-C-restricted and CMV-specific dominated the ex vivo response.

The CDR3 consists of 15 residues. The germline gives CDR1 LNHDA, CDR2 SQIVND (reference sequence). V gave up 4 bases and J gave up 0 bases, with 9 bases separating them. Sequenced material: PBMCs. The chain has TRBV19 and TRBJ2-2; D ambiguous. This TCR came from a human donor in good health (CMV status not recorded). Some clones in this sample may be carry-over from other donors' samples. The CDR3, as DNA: TGTGCCAGTAGTACGACTGTATCGAACACCGGGGAGCTGTTTTTT. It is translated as CASSTTVSNTGELFF.